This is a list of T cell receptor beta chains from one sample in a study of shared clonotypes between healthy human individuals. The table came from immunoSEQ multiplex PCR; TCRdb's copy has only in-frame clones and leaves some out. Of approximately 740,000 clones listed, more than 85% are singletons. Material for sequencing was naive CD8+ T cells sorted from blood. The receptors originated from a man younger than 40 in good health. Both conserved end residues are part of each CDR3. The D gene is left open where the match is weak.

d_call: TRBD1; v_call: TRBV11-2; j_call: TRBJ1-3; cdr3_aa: CASSGRPQGAGDTIYF; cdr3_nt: TGTGCCAGCAGCGGCAGACCTCAGGGGGCAGGGGACACCATATATTTT
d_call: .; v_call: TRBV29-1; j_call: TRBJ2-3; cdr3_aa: CSVGALGRTDTQYF; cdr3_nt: TGCAGCGTTGGAGCCTTAGGCCGCACAGATACGCAGTATTTT
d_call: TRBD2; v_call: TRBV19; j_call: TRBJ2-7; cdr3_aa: CASSMGLAGGEQYF; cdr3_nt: TGTGCCAGTAGTATGGGACTAGCGGGAGGCGAGCAGTACTTC
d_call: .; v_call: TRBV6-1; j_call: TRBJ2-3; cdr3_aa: CASSELGTDTQYF; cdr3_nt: TGTGCCAGCAGTGAATTGGGAACAGATACGCAGTATTTT
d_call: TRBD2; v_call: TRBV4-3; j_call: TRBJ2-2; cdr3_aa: CASRYNAGGVTGELFF; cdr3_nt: TGCGCCAGCAGGTACAACGCGGGAGGAGTCACCGGGGAGCTGTTTTTT
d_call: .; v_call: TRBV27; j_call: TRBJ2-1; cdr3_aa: CASSLSIMGLTLPAPYNEQFF; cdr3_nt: TGTGCCAGCAGTTTATCGATAATGGGATTGACCTTGCCCGCGCCCTACAATGAGCAGTTCTTC
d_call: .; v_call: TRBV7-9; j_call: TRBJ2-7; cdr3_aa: CASASPAGSYEQYF; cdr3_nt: TGTGCCAGCGCCTCGCCCGCAGGATCCTACGAGCAGTACTTC
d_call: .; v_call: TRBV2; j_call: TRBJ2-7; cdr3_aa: CASRGDYYEQYF; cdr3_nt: TGTGCCAGCAGGGGGGATTACTACGAGCAGTACTTC
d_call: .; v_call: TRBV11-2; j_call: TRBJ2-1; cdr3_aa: CASSDKPNNEQFF; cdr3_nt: TGTGCCAGCAGCGATAAGCCGAACAATGAGCAGTTCTTC
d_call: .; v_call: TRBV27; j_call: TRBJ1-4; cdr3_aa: CASSLGGPDRDISNEKLFF; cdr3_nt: TGTGCCAGCAGTTTAGGCGGGCCCGACCGGGACATCTCTAATGAAAAACTGTTTTTT
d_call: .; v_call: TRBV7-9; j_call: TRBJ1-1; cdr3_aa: CASTRRDKNTEAFF; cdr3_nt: TGTGCCAGCACCCGCCGGGACAAAAACACTGAAGCTTTCTTT
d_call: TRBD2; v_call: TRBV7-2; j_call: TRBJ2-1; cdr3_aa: CASSFLSNSGRLSEQFF; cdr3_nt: TGTGCCAGCAGTTTCCTTTCTAATAGCGGGAGGCTATCCGAGCAGTTCTTC
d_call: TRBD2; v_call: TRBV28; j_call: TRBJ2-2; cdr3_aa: CASSRLAGGPTGELFF; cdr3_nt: TGTGCCAGCAGCAGACTAGCGGGAGGGCCTACCGGGGAGCTGTTTTTT
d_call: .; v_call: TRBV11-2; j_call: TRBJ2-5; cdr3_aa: CASSTNDLEAQGMKETQYF; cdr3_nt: TGTGCCAGCAGCACGAACGATTTGGAGGCACAAGGGATGAAAGAGACCCAGTACTTC
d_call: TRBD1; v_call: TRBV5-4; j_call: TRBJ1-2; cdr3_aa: CASSLGIRDRGDYGYTF; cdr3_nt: TGTGCCAGCAGCTTGGGAATCCGGGACAGGGGGGACTATGGCTACACCTTC
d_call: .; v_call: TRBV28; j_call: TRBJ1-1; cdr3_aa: CASSLILAGRKTEAFF; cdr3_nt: TGTGCCAGCAGTTTGATTCTGGCAGGGAGGAAGACTGAAGCTTTCTTT
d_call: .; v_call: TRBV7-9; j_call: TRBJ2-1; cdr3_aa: CASSPPQVGIGYNEQFF; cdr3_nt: TGTGCCAGCAGCCCCCCTCAGGTGGGGATAGGGTACAATGAGCAGTTCTTC
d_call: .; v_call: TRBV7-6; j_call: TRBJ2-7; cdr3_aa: CASSLAVGASYEQYF; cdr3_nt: TGTGCCAGCAGCTTAGCGGTCGGGGCCTCCTACGAGCAGTACTTC
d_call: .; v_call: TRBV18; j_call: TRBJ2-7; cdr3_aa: CASSPSYYEQYF; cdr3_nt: TGTGCCAGCTCACCATCTTACTACGAGCAGTACTTC
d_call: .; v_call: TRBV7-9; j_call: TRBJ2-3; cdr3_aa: CASSSEPGGADTQYF; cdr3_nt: TGTGCCAGCAGCTCCGAACCAGGAGGGGCAGATACGCAGTATTTT
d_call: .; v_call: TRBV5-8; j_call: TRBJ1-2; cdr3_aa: CASSSGQSYYGYTF; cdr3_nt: TGTGCCAGCAGCTCGGGACAATCCTACTATGGCTACACCTTC
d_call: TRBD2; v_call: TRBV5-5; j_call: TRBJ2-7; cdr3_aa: CASSHRGGLSYEQYF; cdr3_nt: TGTGCCAGCAGTCATCGGGGGGGACTCTCCTACGAGCAGTACTTC
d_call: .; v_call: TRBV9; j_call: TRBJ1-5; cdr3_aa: CASSADSSNQPQHF; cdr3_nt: TGTGCCAGCAGCGCAGACAGTAGCAATCAGCCCCAGCATTTT
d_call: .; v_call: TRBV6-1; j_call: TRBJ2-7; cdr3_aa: CASSEAGVAYEQYF; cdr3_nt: TGTGCCAGCAGTGAAGCGGGGGTAGCCTACGAGCAGTACTTC